This TCR beta chain was obtained from a study of T cells in Graves' hyperthyroidism and ophthalmopathy. On the study more broadly: Initial diagnosis, before any treatment, was when peripheral blood was collected.

TCR beta CDR3 regions were amplified from RNA. TCR CDR3 regions were first amplified by RT-PCR with HTBI primers. TCRdb reprocessed the multiplex PCR reads with MiXCR, giving one entry per CDR3 protein. Among a few hundred thousand distinct CDR3 sequences listed, about 14% were seen once. In this sample, this clonotype turned up a few times. Antigen: not known. This may come from a read error, since a much larger clone is one base off. Criteria for exclusion of patients were uncontrolled infection, other autoimmune disease, pregnancy or lactation. The CDR3 has 16 amino acids. Germline V CDR1 and CDR2: DFQATT, SNEGSKA (reference sequence). Study-wide findings and caveats: Stable hyperthyroidism and ophthalmopathy were separated using 13 V-J signatures. The blood repertoire included most of the expanded thyroid clonotypes above 0.001.

This TCR was recovered from a man aged 25 to 40 with Graves' hyperthyroidism that later progressed to Graves' ophthalmopathy. The chain combines TRBV20-1 with TRBJ2-1, with a tentative D call TRBD1 (6 bases). Sequencing was carried out using blood. This chain's CDR3 is CSARTRQGSSHNEQFF. Written as DNA, the CDR3 is TGCAGTGCTAGAACTCGGCAGGGGAGCTCCCACAATGAGCAGTTCTTC.